The 24 T cell receptor beta chains presented below share a single source sample, sequenced in a study of response to subunit inactivated influenza vaccine. Via MiXCR, TCRdb re-called the RT-PCR reads, giving one row per CDR3 protein. The data show 400,000 to 550,000 distinct CDR3 sequences, with 25% seen just once and around 1.8% held by the top ten. Sequencing used CD4+ T cells sorted from PBMCs, obtained 4 to 6 days after vaccination. The receptors shown here come from a man aged 50 to 60 who received an inactivated influenza vaccine.

The CDR3 reads CASSADRNQETQYF. CDR3 in DNA: TGTGCCAGCTCAGCGGACAGAAACCAAGAGACCCAGTACTTC. The rearrangement uses TRBV18 and TRBJ2-5; perhaps TRBD1 as D (6 bases). The CDR3 runs 14 residues. CDR1 and CDR2 from the germline V gene are KGHSH and LQKENI. V was shortened by 5 bases and J by 0 bases, with 10 bases between the two germline ends.

The table lists this clonotype with a few counts. The rearrangement uses TRBV6-1 and TRBJ1-1; weak D call: TRBD1 (6 bases). Trimming removed 6 bases from V and 0 bases from J, with 11 bases in between. The germline V gene has CDR1 MNHNS and CDR2 SASEGT. The CDR3 has 14 residues. The CDR3 bases are TGTGCCAGCAGGGACAGAAGCATGAACACTGAAGCTTTCTTT. This sequence encodes CASRDRSMNTEAFF.

This clonotype was seen only a few times. The chain couples TRBV29-1 to TRBJ2-5, with D perhaps matching TRBD2 (5 bases). The length of the CDR3 is 13 residues. V was pared by 5 bases and J by 4 bases, with 14 bases between. Germline-derived CDR1 and CDR2 are SQVTM and ANQGSEA. Here the CDR3 reads CSVSSQRRETQYF. The CDR3 coding sequence is TGCAGCGTTTCCAGCCAGCGGCGAGAGACCCAGTACTTC.

This clonotype was counted a few times. V gene TRBV28 combines with J gene TRBJ2-2; D is unresolved. V shed 7 bases and J shed 0 bases, with 9 bases lying between them. The V gene's germline CDR1 is MDHEN and CDR2 SYDVKM. This CDR3 contains 14 residues. CDR3 region: CASIAGPNTGELFF. The CDR3 DNA reads as TGTGCCAGCATTGCCGGGCCGAACACCGGGGAGCTGTTTTTT. The full variable domain, completed using reference TRBV28 and TRBJ2-2, is DVKVTQSSRYLVKRTGEKVFLECVQDMDHENMFWYRQDPGLGLRLIYFSYDVKMKEKGDIPEGYSVSREKKERFSLILESASTNQTSMYLCASIAGPNTGELFFGEGSRLTVL.

A few counts support this clonotype. The chain carries TRBV28 and TRBJ2-7; TRBD1 matches at 8 bases. CDR1 and CDR2 from the germline V gene are MDHEN and SYDVKM. The V gene end was trimmed by 4 bases and the J gene end by 6 bases; junction bases not matched to a gene: 8. The CDR3 is made up of 14 amino acids. The CDR3 nucleotides read TGTGCCAGCAGTTCTCAGGACAGGGTTGGCGAGCAGTACTTC. This encodes CASSSQDRVGEQYF.

The CDR3 region has the DNA TGTGCCAGCAGCCCTTCCGCCTCGTTCTACGAGCAGTACTTC. Protein: CASSPSASFYEQYF. V is TRBV27 and J is TRBJ2-7, with D hard to call. The CDR3 consists of 14 residues. V was trimmed by 6 bases and J by 3 bases, leaving 15 bases between them. In germline, CDR1 is MNHEY, CDR2 SMNVEV (reference sequence).

The V call is TRBV18, the J call TRBJ2-1; D possibly corresponds to TRBD1 (6 bases). The CDR3 extends over 13 amino acids. Trimming took off 6 bases at V and 5 bases at J, with 11 bases between the two ends. Looked up from germline, CDR1 is KGHSH and CDR2 is LQKENI. The CDR3 DNA reads TGTGCCAGCTCGAGGAACAGGGACAATGAGCAGTTCTTC. Protein sequence: CASSRNRDNEQFF.

The rearrangement joins TRBV12-3 or TRBV12-4 to TRBJ1-6, with D maybe TRBD1 (5 bases). The CDR3 is made up of 13 amino acids. The ends were cut back, 1 base at V and 9 bases at J, with 7 bases in the middle. Here the CDR3 DNA reads TGTGCCAGCAGTTTAGGGGGCGGTTCACCCCTCCACTTT. The encoded protein is CASSLGGGSPLHF.

This clonotype occurred a few times. J is TRBJ2-3 and V is TRBV7-2; D possibly corresponds to TRBD2 (5 bases). Looked up from germline, CDR1 is SGHTA and CDR2 is FQGNSA. The CDR3 spans 14 residues. Trimming shortened V by 2 bases and J by 5 bases, and 11 bases separated the two germline ends. The CDR3 nucleotides read TGTGCCAGCAGCTTATCCGAGGCGGGAGATACGCAGTATTTT. As protein: CASSLSEAGDTQYF.

The V call is TRBV12-3 or TRBV12-4, the J call TRBJ1-1; TRBD1 might be the D (6 bases). The V end was cut by 5 bases, the J end by 0 bases, with 10 bases between. This CDR3 has 14 residues. CDR3 loop: CASSVDSVNTEAFF. The CDR3, as DNA: TGTGCCAGCAGTGTGGACAGTGTGAACACTGAAGCTTTCTTT.

The chain uses TRBV11-2 and TRBJ2-7; possibly TRBD1 for D (5 bases). Trimming cost V 4 bases and J 7 bases, with 11 bases left between them. The CDR3 loop spans 12 amino acids. Per the germline V gene, CDR1 is SGHAT and CDR2 is FQNNGV. The CDR3 sequence is CASSSQGLEQYF. For the CDR3, the DNA is TGTGCCAGCAGCTCCCAGGGTTTGGAGCAGTACTTC. The variable domain in full, with the rest retrieved from reference TRBV11-2 and TRBJ2-7, is EAGVAQSPRYKIIEKRQSVAFWCNPISGHATLYWYQQILGQGPKLLIQFQNNGVVDDSQLPKDRFSAERLKGVDSTLKIQPAKLEDSAVYLCASSSQGLEQYFGPGTRLTVT.

The chain employs TRBV5-6 and TRBJ2-5, with D possibly TRBD1 on 6 matching bases. CDR1 is SGHDT, CDR2 YYEEEE, per germline. Between the trimmed V and J ends, which lost 4 bases and 1 base, there was a span of 14 bases. CDR3 length: 15 amino acids. The CDR3 sequence: CASSLQTGPQETQYF. The CDR3 region has the DNA TGTGCCAGCAGCCTACAAACAGGGCCCCAAGAGACCCAGTACTTC.

This clonotype was detected only a few times. This chain connects TRBV6-2 or TRBV6-3 to TRBJ2-6; D call uncertain. Germline V gene data show CDR1 as MNHEY and CDR2 as SVGEGT. V lost 5 bases and J 4 bases, leaving 9 bases between the germline ends. The CDR3 runs 14 residues. CDR3 sequence (DNA): TGTGCCAGCAGTCCCTTTTCCGGGGCCAACGTCCTGACTTTC. Its translation: CASSPFSGANVLTF.

This clonotype was counted between two and nine times. This sequence joins TRBV5-1 and TRBJ2-5, with TRBD1 matching over 9 bases. V lost 0 bases, J lost 5 bases, and 2 bases stayed unmatched. The CDR3 is 14 amino acids. Germline V lookup: CDR1 SGHRS, CDR2 YFSETQ. The CDR3 nucleotides read TGCGCCAGCAGCTTGGTTGGACAGGGGGAGACCCAGTACTTC. Translated: CASSLVGQGETQYF.

The chain carries TRBV20-1 and TRBJ2-5; 11 bases align to TRBD2. This CDR3 region has 16 residues. Germline V lookup: CDR1 DFQATT, CDR2 SNEGSKA (reference sequence). V gave up 4 bases and J gave up 5 bases; unmatched junction bases: 12. The CDR3 protein is CSATMLAGGPRETQYF. CDR3 nucleotides: TGCAGTGCTACCATGTTAGCGGGGGGGCCGCGGGAGACCCAGTACTTC.

This clonotype was observed at least ten times. The chain joins TRBV12-3 or TRBV12-4 to TRBJ2-1; possibly TRBD1 for D (6 bases). CDR3 length equals 12 residues. Trimming left V 6 bases short and J 8 bases short, with 11 bases between. The CDR3 sequence: CASRRAGDEQFF. CDR3 coding DNA: TGTGCCAGCAGGAGAGCAGGGGATGAGCAGTTCTTC.

The rearrangement uses TRBV6-1 and TRBJ1-4, with 8 bases that match TRBD1. Germline CDR1 is MNHNS and CDR2 is SASEGT. This CDR3 has 17 amino acids. The J segment lost 0 bases and the V segment lost 6 bases, leaving 9 bases of the junction unmatched. Here the CDR3 reads CASSPFTGGATNEKLFF. In DNA form, the CDR3 reads TGTGCCAGCAGCCCCTTCACAGGGGGTGCAACTAATGAAAAACTGTTTTTT.

In DNA form, the CDR3 reads TGTGCCAGCAGCTTGGCCCGAGACGCCGAGCAGTACTTC. Translating it yields CASSLARDAEQYF. The J gene is TRBJ2-7, the V gene TRBV5-4; D not certain. This CDR3 contains 13 residues. Trimming took 0 bases from V and 6 from J, leaving 10 bases between them. CDR1 and CDR2 (germline): SGHNT, YYREEE (reference sequence).

The chain has TRBV5-1 and TRBJ2-1; possible D gene TRBD2, 6 bases. This CDR3 contains 14 residues. Germline CDR1 is SGHRS and CDR2 is YFSETQ. V dropped 4 bases and J dropped 4 bases, with 12 bases sitting between them. The chain's CDR3 is CASSPGTQYNEQFF. In DNA, the CDR3 is TGCGCCAGCAGCCCCGGGACTCAATACAATGAGCAGTTCTTC. The full variable domain, in which reference TRBV5-1 and TRBJ2-1 provide the parts outside the CDR3, is KAGVTQTPRYLIKTRGQQVTLSCSPISGHRSVSWYQQTPGQGLQFLFEYFSETQRNKGNFPGRFSGRQFSNSRSEMNVSTLELGDSALYLCASSPGTQYNEQFFGPGTRLTVL.

The chain couples TRBV7-9 to TRBJ2-3; 10 bases align to TRBD2. CDR3 length: 15 residues. Germline V lookup: CDR1 SEHNR, CDR2 FQNEAQ (reference sequence). The trim removed 7 bases at V and 4 bases at J, leaving 8 bases unmatched. This chain's CDR3 is CASTLTSGYSDTQYF. The CDR3 nucleotides are TGTGCCAGCACCTTGACTAGCGGGTACTCAGATACGCAGTATTTT.

V and J are TRBV12-3 or TRBV12-4 and TRBJ1-1; D is ambiguous. The CDR3 spans 12 residues. The ends were cut back, 10 bases at V and 7 bases at J, with 16 bases in the middle. The DNA for the CDR3 is TGTGCCACCTCCGGAACATGGGGTGAAGCTTTCTTT. It is translated as CATSGTWGEAFF.

Only a few counts were recorded for this clonotype. CDR3 amino acids: CAISELGGDTEAFF. DNA for the CDR3: TGTGCCATCAGTGAGTTAGGGGGGGACACTGAAGCTTTCTTT. V and J are TRBV10-3 and TRBJ1-1; possible D gene TRBD1, 6 bases. In germline, CDR1 is ENHRY, CDR2 SYGVKD. V was clipped by 1 base and J by 3 bases, with 9 bases between them. The CDR3 loop spans 14 amino acids.

This chain uses TRBV30 with TRBJ2-1, with no clear D. The CDR3 consists of 14 residues. Germline-derived CDR1 and CDR2 are GTSNPN and SVGIG (reference sequence). The germline V and J ends were trimmed by 5 bases and 8 bases, with 19 bases remaining between them. CDR3 in DNA: TGTGCCTGGTCTATACAAGGGTCCAGGCATGAGCAGTTCTTC. Its protein is CAWSIQGSRHEQFF.

This clonotype showed up just a few times. The chain carries TRBV6-5 and TRBJ2-7; 15 bases map to TRBD2. This CDR3 contains 15 residues. Trimming took 3 bases from V and 6 from J; bases not matched to a gene: 3. Germline CDR1 and CDR2: MNHEY and SVGAGI. The CDR3 loop reads CASSYGLAGGSEQYF. CDR3 in DNA: TGTGCCAGCAGTTATGGACTAGCGGGAGGGTCCGAGCAGTACTTC.